The next 2 T cell receptor beta chains were all read from a single sample in a study of cytomegalovirus exposure and HLA in healthy donors. The PCR had 60 Vbeta and 13 Jbeta primers. Measured with immunoSEQ multiplex PCR; TCRdb has only the in-frame clones, and not every one. The top ten clones hold more than 1% of a sample with some 180,000 clones, about nine tenths of them seen once. Material: PBMCs. The receptors shown here come from a boy between 2 and 10 years old in good health and CMV-seronegative.

The chain links TRBV14 to TRBJ2-7, with TRBD1 matching over 12 bases. CDR1 is SGHDN, CDR2 FVKESK, per germline. The CDR3 runs 15 residues. J lost 5 bases, V lost 2 bases, and 4 bases had no gene match. The CDR3 loop is CASSQTGTGGDEQYF. Here the CDR3 DNA reads TGTGCCAGCAGCCAAACCGGGACAGGGGGCGACGAGCAGTACTTC.

The genes are TRBV7-9 and TRBJ2-7; a weak D match, TRBD1 (6 bases). The CDR3 has 15 amino acids. The germline V gene encodes CDR1 SEHNR and CDR2 FQNEAQ (reference sequence). Deletions cut 1 base from V and 2 bases from J, with 12 bases between. The CDR3 reads CASSLGQGPTYEQYF. The CDR3 coding sequence is TGTGCCAGCAGCTTAGGCCAGGGGCCGACCTACGAGCAGTACTTC.